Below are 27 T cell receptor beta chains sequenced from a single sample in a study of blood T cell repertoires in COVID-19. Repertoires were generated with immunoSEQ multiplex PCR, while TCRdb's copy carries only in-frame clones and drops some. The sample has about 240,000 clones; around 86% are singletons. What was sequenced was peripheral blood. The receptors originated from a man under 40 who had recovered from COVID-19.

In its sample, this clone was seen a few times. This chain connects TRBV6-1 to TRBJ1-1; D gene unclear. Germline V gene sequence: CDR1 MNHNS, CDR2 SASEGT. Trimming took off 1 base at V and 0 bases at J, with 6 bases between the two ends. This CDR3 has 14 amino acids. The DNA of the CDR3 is TGTGCCAGCAGTGAAGTTATGTTGAACACTGAAGCTTTCTTT. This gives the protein CASSEVMLNTEAFF.

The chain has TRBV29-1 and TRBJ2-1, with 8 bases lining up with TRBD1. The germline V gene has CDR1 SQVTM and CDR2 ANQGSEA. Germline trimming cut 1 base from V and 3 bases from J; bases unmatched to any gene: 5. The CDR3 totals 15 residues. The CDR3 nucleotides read TGCAGCGTTGAAGTCCAGGGGGCTGGCTACAATGAGCAGTTCTTC. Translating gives CSVEVQGAGYNEQFF.

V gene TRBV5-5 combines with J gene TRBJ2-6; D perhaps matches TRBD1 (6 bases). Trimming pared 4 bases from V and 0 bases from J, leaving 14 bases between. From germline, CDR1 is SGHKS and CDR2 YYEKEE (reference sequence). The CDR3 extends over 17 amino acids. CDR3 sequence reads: CASSPTGTNSGANVLTF. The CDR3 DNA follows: TGTGCCAGCAGCCCTACAGGGACCAACTCTGGGGCCAACGTCCTGACTTTC.

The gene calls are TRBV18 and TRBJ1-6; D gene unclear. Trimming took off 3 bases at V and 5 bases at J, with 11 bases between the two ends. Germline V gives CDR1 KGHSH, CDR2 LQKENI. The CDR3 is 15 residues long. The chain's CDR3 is CASSPGGINNSPLHF. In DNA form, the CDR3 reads TGTGCCAGCTCACCCGGAGGAATTAATAATTCACCCCTCCACTTT.

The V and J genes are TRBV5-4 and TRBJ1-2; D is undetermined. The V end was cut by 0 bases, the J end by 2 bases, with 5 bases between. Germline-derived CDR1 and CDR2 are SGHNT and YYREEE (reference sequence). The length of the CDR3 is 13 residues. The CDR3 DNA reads TGTGCCAGCAGCTTGGACAAAAACTATGGCTACACCTTC. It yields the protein CASSLDKNYGYTF. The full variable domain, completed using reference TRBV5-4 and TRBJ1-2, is ETGVTQSPTHLIKTRGQQVTLRCSSQSGHNTVSWYQQALGQGPQFIFQYYREEENGRGNFPPRFSGLQFPNYSSELNVNALELDDSALYLCASSLDKNYGYTFGSGTRLTVV.

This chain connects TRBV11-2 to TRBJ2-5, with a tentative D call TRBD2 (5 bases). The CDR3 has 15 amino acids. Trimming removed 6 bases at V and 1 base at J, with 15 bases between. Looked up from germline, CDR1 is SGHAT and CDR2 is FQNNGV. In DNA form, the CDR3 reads TGTGCCAGCAGTCAGAGCGGAACTATCCAAGAGACCCAGTACTTC. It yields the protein CASSQSGTIQETQYF.

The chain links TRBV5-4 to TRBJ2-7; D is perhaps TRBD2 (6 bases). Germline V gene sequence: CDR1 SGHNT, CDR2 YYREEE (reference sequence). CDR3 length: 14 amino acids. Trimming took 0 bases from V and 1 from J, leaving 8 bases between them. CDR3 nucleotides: TGTGCCAGCAGCTTGGGCGGGGCATCCTACGAGCAGTACTTC. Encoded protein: CASSLGGASYEQYF. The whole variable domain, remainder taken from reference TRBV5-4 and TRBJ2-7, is ETGVTQSPTHLIKTRGQQVTLRCSSQSGHNTVSWYQQALGQGPQFIFQYYREEENGRGNFPPRFSGLQFPNYSSELNVNALELDDSALYLCASSLGGASYEQYFGPGTRLTVT.

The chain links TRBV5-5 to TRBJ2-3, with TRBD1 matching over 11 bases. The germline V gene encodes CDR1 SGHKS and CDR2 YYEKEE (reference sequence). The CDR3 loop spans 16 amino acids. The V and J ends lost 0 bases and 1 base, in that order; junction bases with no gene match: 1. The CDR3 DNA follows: TGTGCCAGCAGCTTGGGGACAGGGGGCGGCACAGATACGCAGTATTTT. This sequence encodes CASSLGTGGGTDTQYF.

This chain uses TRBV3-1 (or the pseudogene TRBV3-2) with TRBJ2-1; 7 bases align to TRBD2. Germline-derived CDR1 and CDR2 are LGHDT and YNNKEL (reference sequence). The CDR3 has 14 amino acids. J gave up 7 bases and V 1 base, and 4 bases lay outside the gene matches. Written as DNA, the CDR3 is TGTGCCAGCAGCCAAGGGGAGGGAAGGAATGAGCAGTTCTTC. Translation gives CASSQGEGRNEQFF.

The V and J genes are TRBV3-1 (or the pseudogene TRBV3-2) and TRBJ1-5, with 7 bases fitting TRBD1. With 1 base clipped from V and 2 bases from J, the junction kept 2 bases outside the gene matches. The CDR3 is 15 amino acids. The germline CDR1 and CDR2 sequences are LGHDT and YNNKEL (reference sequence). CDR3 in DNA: TGTGCCAGCAGCCAAGGTGGGACAGGCAATCAGCCCCAGCATTTT. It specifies CASSQGGTGNQPQHF.

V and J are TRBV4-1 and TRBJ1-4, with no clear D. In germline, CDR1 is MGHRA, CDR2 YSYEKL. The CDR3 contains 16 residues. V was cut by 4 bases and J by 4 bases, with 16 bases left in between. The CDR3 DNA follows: TGCGCCAGCAGCCCTTACGGTAGGGAGGTTAATGAAAAACTGTTTTTT. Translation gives CASSPYGREVNEKLFF.

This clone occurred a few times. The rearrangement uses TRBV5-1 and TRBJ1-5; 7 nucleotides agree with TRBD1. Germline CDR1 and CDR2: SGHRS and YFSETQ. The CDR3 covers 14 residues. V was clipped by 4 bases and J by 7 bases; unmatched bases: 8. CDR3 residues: CASSRGQAGQPQHF. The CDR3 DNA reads TGCGCCAGCAGCCGCGGACAGGCAGGCCAGCCCCAGCATTTT. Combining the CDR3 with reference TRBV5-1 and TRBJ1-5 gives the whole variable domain KAGVTQTPRYLIKTRGQQVTLSCSPISGHRSVSWYQQTPGQGLQFLFEYFSETQRNKGNFPGRFSGRQFSNSRSEMNVSTLELGDSALYLCASSRGQAGQPQHFGDGTRLSIL.

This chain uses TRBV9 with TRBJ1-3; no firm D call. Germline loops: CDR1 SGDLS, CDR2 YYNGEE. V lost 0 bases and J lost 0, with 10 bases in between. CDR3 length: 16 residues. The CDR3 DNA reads TGTGCCAGCAGCGTAGATACCCGGTACTCTGGAAACACCATATATTTT. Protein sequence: CASSVDTRYSGNTIYF.

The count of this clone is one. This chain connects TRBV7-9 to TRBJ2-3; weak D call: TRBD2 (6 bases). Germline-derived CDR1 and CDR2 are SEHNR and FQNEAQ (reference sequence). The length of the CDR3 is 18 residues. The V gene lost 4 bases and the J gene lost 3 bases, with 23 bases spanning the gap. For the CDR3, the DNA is TGTGCCAGCAGCTCGAACCTTTCGCGGGGCCGGTTAACAGATACGCAGTATTTT. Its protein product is CASSSNLSRGRLTDTQYF.

The CDR3 coding sequence is TGTGCCATCAGTGAGGAGGGGACAGGCACAGATACGCAGTATTTT. Its protein product is CAISEEGTGTDTQYF. The rearrangement links TRBV10-3 to TRBJ2-3; 7 bases match TRBD1. There are 15 residues in the CDR3. J lost 1 base, V lost 2 bases, and 3 bases had no gene match. Looked up from germline, CDR1 is ENHRY and CDR2 is SYGVKD.

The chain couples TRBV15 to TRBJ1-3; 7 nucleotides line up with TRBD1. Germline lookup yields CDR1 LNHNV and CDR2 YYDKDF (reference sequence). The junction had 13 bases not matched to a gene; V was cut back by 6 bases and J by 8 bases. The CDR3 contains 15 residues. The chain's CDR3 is CATRWRTGGIDTIYF. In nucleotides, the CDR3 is TGTGCCACCAGATGGCGGACAGGCGGAATTGACACCATATATTTT.

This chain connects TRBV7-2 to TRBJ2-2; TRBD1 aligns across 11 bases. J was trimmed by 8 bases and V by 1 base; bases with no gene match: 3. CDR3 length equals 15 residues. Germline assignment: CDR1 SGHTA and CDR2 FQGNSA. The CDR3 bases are TGTGCCAGCAGCTTAGGGGACAGGGGGTTTGGGGAGCTGTTTTTT. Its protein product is CASSLGDRGFGELFF.

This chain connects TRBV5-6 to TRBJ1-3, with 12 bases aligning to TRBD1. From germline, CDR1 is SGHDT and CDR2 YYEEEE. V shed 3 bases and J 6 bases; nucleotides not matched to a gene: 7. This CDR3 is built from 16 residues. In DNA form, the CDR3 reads TGTGCCAGCAGCTCTCGGGACAGGGGGCGAGAAAACACCATATATTTT. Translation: CASSSRDRGRENTIYF.

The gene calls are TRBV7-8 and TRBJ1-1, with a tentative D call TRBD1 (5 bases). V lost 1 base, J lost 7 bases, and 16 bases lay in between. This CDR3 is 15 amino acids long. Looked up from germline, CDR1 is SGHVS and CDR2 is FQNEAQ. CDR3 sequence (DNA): TGTGCCAGCAGCTTAGTATTTCAGGGCCTAGGTGAAGCTTTCTTT. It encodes CASSLVFQGLGEAFF.

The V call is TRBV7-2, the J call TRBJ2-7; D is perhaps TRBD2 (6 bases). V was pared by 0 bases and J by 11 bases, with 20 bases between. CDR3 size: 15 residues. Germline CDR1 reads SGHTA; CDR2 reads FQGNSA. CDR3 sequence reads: CASSLAGGTSVLEYF. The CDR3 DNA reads TGTGCCAGCAGCTTAGCGGGGGGTACCTCAGTACTGGAGTACTTC. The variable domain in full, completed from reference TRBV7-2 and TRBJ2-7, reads GAGVSQSPSNKVTEKGKDVELRCDPISGHTALYWYRQSLGQGLEFLIYFQGNSAPDKSGLPSDRFSAERTGGSVSTLTIQRTQQEDSAVYLCASSLAGGTSVLEYFGPGTRLTVT.

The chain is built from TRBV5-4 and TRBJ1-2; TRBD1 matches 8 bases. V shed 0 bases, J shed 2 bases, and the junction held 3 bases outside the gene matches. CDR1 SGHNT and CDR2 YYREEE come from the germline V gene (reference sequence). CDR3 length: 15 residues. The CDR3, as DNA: TGTGCCAGCAGCTTGGAGGCAGGGGGCAACTATGGCTACACCTTC. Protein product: CASSLEAGGNYGYTF.

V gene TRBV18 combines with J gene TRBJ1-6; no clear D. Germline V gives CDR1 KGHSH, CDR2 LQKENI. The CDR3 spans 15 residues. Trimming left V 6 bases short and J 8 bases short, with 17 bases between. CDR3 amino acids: CASSRGEGTDSPLHF. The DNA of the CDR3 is TGTGCCAGCTCGCGCGGGGAGGGAACGGATTCACCCCTCCACTTT.

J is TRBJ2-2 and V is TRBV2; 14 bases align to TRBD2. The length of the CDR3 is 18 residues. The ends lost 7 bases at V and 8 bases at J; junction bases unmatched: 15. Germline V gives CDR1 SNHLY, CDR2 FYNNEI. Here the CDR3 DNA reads TGTGCCAGCACCGGGCGACTAGCGGGGGGGGTATGGACTGGGGAGCTGTTTTTT. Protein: CASTGRLAGGVWTGELFF. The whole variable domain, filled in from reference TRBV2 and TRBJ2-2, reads EPEVTQTPSHQVTQMGQEVILRCVPISNHLYFYWYRQILGQKVEFLVSFYNNEISEKSEIFDDQFSVERPDGSNFTLKIRSTKLEDSAMYFCASTGRLAGGVWTGELFFGEGSRLTVL.

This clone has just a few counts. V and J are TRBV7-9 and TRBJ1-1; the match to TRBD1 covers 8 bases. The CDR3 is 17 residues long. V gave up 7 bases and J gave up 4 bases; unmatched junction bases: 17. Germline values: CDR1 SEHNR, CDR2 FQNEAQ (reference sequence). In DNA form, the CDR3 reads TGTGCCAGCACCGTGATCCCCGGACAGGGAATAGCCACTGAAGCTTTCTTT. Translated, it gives CASTVIPGQGIATEAFF.

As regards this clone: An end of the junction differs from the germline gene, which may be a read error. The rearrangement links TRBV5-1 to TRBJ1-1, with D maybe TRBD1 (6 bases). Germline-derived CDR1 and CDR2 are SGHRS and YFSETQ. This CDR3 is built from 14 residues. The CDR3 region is CASSLGTSNALVIF. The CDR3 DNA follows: TGCGCCAGCAGCTTAGGGACATCGAACGCCCTGGTAATCTTT. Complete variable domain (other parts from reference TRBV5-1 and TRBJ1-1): KAGVTQTPRYLIKTRGQQVTLSCSPISGHRSVSWYQQTPGQGLQFLFEYFSETQRNKGNFPGRFSGRQFSNSRSEMNVSTLELGDSALYLCASSLGTSNALVIFGQGTRLTVV.

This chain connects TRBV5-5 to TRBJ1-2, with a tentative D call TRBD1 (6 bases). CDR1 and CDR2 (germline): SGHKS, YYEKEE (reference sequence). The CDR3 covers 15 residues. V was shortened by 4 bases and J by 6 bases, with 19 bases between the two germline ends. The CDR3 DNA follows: TGTGCCAGCAGCATTACAGGGTTGACAAAGGATGGCTACACCTTC. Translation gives CASSITGLTKDGYTF. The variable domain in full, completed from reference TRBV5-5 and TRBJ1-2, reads DAGVTQSPTHLIKTRGQQVTLRCSPISGHKSVSWYQQVLGQGPQFIFQYYEKEERGRGNFPDRFSARQFPNYSSELNVNALLLGDSALYLCASSITGLTKDGYTFGSGTRLTVV.

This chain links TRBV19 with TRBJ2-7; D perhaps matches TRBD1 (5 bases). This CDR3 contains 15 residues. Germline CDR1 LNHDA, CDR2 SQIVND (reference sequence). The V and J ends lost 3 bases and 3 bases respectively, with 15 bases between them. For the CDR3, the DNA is TGTGCCAGTAGTATGGGGCGAGACAGAAACTACGAGCAGTACGTC. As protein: CASSMGRDRNYEQYV.